These 28 T cell receptor beta chains were sequenced from one sample in a study of shared T cell receptors in the human thymus. Clones were read by immunoSEQ multiplex PCR, and TCRdb kept only the in-frame ones, dropping some. The sample has roughly 550,000 clones; around 78% are singletons. This sample was shared with a second study, whose subject was human thymus T cells.

Sequences were obtained from thymocytes. Source of these receptors: a boy in the first two years of life with a congenital heart defect.

The chain is built from TRBV5-1 and TRBJ2-2, with 9 bases identical to TRBD1. The germline gives CDR1 SGHRS, CDR2 YFSETQ. After removal of 4 bases from V and 5 bases from J, the junction contained 6 bases not matched to a gene. CDR3 length: 15 amino acids. Here the CDR3 reads CASSGGQGRTGELFF. The CDR3 DNA sequence: TGCGCCAGCAGCGGTGGACAGGGGAGGACCGGGGAGCTGTTTTTT.

The V and J genes are TRBV25-1 and TRBJ1-1, with 8 bases aligning to TRBD1. The germline V gene encodes CDR1 MGHDK and CDR2 SYGVNS. V lost 5 bases to trimming and J lost 1 base; unmatched junction nucleotides: 9. The CDR3 contains 16 residues. The CDR3 sequence: CASSSGTGGPNTEAFF. For the CDR3, the DNA is TGTGCCAGCAGTAGCGGGACAGGAGGACCGAACACTGAAGCTTTCTTT.

This chain uses TRBV7-9 with TRBJ2-7; TRBD2 aligns across 11 bases. Germline CDR1 SEHNR, CDR2 FQNEAQ (reference sequence). The CDR3 consists of 15 residues. The V and J ends lost 5 bases and 7 bases, in that order; junction bases with no gene match: 10. The CDR3 spells CASSPRLAGPEEQYF. The DNA for the CDR3 is TGTGCCAGCAGCCCTCGACTAGCGGGGCCTGAGGAGCAGTACTTC.

The rearrangement links TRBV27 to TRBJ2-7; 8 nucleotides agree with TRBD2. The CDR3 contains 21 residues. Losses at the gene ends were 1 base for V and 2 bases for J; bases not matched to a gene: 22. Per germline, CDR1 MNHEY and CDR2 SMNVEV (reference sequence). CDR3 DNA: TGTGCCAGCAGTTTATATCCCCCGATGCGACTAGCGCTAACGATACCCTACGAGCAGTACTTC. Translation gives CASSLYPPMRLALTIPYEQYF.

This clone appeared a few times. The rearrangement uses TRBV7-6 and TRBJ2-1; 7 bases agree with TRBD2. The CDR3 is 15 residues long. J gave up 6 bases and V 5 bases, and 10 bases lay outside the gene matches. Germline V gene sequence: CDR1 SGHVS, CDR2 FNYEAQ. In DNA form, the CDR3 reads TGTGCCAGCAGCCAAGGACGGGGGGTCGCCAATGAGCAGTTCTTC. Its translation: CASSQGRGVANEQFF.

The chain links TRBV6-5 to TRBJ1-2; D may be TRBD1 (6 bases). CDR3 length: 14 amino acids. The ends were cut back, 8 bases at V and 2 bases at J, with 15 bases in the middle. The germline V gene encodes CDR1 MNHEY and CDR2 SVGAGI. CDR3 sequence: CASPHREGNYGYTF. CDR3 coding DNA: TGTGCCAGCCCCCACAGGGAGGGGAACTATGGCTACACCTTC.

This clone is a singleton in its sample. This chain links TRBV6-1 with TRBJ2-7; 10 bases agree with TRBD1. Trimming at V came to 6 bases and at J to 6 bases, leaving 2 bases not matched to a gene. The V gene's germline CDR1 is MNHNS and CDR2 SASEGT. The CDR3 extends over 12 amino acids. CDR3 loop: CASRTGGCEQYF. The CDR3 DNA is TGTGCCAGCAGGACAGGGGGCTGCGAGCAGTACTTC.

The sample holds a few counts of this clone. The chain carries TRBV5-6 and TRBJ2-4, with 10 bases matching TRBD1. Losses at the gene ends were 6 bases for V and 6 bases for J; bases not matched to a gene: 6. Germline assignment: CDR1 SGHDT and CDR2 YYEEEE. The CDR3 contains 14 residues. In DNA, the CDR3 is TGTGCCAGCACCATCGGACAGGGGGGAAACATTCAGTACTTC. This sequence encodes CASTIGQGGNIQYF.

The V gene is TRBV6-1, the J gene TRBJ2-7, with 9 bases fitting TRBD2. V was pared by 2 bases and J by 0 bases, with 8 bases of the junction left unmatched. The CDR3 length is 17 residues. In germline, CDR1 is MNHNS, CDR2 SASEGT. The CDR3 coding sequence is TGTGCCAGCAGTGAAACGGAGACTAGCGGAAGCTCCTACGAGCAGTACTTC. Translating gives CASSETETSGSSYEQYF.

This sequence joins TRBV27 and TRBJ2-3, with unresolved D. The CDR3 is 17 amino acids. From germline, CDR1 is MNHEY and CDR2 SMNVEV (reference sequence). The V end lost 0 bases, the J end lost 1 base, and 14 bases lay between the germline ends. The CDR3 is CASSLSPAEFGTDTQYF. In nucleotides, the CDR3 is TGTGCCAGCAGTTTATCCCCCGCGGAGTTCGGCACAGATACGCAGTATTTT.

The V gene is TRBV18, the J gene TRBJ1-1, with a tentative D call TRBD1 (6 bases). Germline CDR1 is KGHSH and CDR2 is LQKENI. V was clipped by 3 bases and J by 0 bases, with 8 bases between them. The CDR3 covers 14 residues. CDR3 in amino acids: CASSPDSMNTEAFF. In DNA, the CDR3 is TGTGCCAGCTCACCGGACAGCATGAACACTGAAGCTTTCTTT.

Only one count was recorded for this clone. This sequence joins TRBV5-6 and TRBJ1-1; 7 nucleotides agree with TRBD1. Trimming at V came to 4 bases and at J to 1 base, leaving 16 bases not matched to a gene. The CDR3 length is 18 residues. Germline V CDR1 and CDR2: SGHDT, YYEEEE. CDR3: CASSLDGGGDLPNTEAFF. DNA for the CDR3: TGTGCCAGCAGCCTGGATGGAGGGGGCGACTTACCGAACACTGAAGCTTTCTTT.

The rearrangement uses TRBV27 and TRBJ2-6, with a tentative D call TRBD1 (6 bases). CDR3 length: 16 amino acids. In germline, CDR1 is MNHEY, CDR2 SMNVEV (reference sequence). The V end lost 10 bases, the J end lost 0 bases, and 16 bases lay between the germline ends. The CDR3 bases are TGTGCCACTTCGACAGGACCTAGCTCTGGGGCCAACGTCCTGACTTTC. Protein: CATSTGPSSGANVLTF.

The chain uses TRBV30 and TRBJ1-2, with 9 bases matching TRBD1. Trimming cost V 6 bases and J 3 bases; bases outside gene matches: 11. There are 15 residues in the CDR3. Germline values: CDR1 GTSNPN, CDR2 SVGIG (reference sequence). The CDR3 nucleotides read TGTGCCTGTCATGGGACAGGGCAACACGACTATGGCTACACCTTC. Translated: CACHGTGQHDYGYTF.

CDR3 residues: CAWSYHPAGGPSSYNEQFF. CDR3 DNA sequence: TGTGCCTGGAGTTATCACCCAGCGGGAGGGCCGAGCTCCTACAATGAGCAGTTCTTC. The chain is built from TRBV30 and TRBJ2-1, with 10 bases lining up with TRBD2. Germline assignment: CDR1 GTSNPN and CDR2 SVGIG (reference sequence). The CDR3 sequence is 19 residues long. The V and J ends lost 2 bases and 0 bases, in that order; junction bases with no gene match: 13.

CDR3 in amino acids: CATRPQRQGLANSYEQYF. The CDR3 region has the DNA TGTGCCACCCGACCGCAGAGACAGGGTCTTGCAAACTCCTACGAGCAGTACTTC. This chain uses TRBV27 with TRBJ2-7; 7 nucleotides agree with TRBD1. V dropped 10 bases and J dropped 0; count of bases not matched to a gene: 21. The V gene's germline CDR1 is MNHEY and CDR2 SMNVEV (reference sequence). The length of the CDR3 is 18 residues.

The chain has TRBV5-1 and TRBJ2-3; tentative D call: TRBD2 (5 bases). V gave up 0 bases and J gave up 3 bases, with 11 bases separating them. The CDR3 totals 15 residues. CDR1 and CDR2 from the germline V gene are SGHRS and YFSETQ. The chain's CDR3 is CASSLGCGSTDTQYF. The CDR3 DNA follows: TGCGCCAGCAGCTTGGGATGCGGGTCTACAGATACGCAGTATTTT.

The chain carries TRBV19 and TRBJ1-1, with D possibly TRBD1 on 5 matching bases. This CDR3 contains 17 residues. From germline, CDR1 is LNHDA and CDR2 SQIVND (reference sequence). The V gene lost 3 bases and the J gene lost 1 base, with 18 bases spanning the gap. CDR3 loop: CASSIGATRGENTEAFF. Here the CDR3 DNA reads TGTGCCAGTAGTATTGGAGCCACCCGGGGGGAGAACACTGAAGCTTTCTTT.

Written as DNA, the CDR3 is TGCGCCAGCAGCCAAGATGGCCGGGGGGCGGAGGGGCCAAACCCTTACGAGCAGTACTTC. Its translation is CASSQDGRGAEGPNPYEQYF. The chain links TRBV4-3 to TRBJ2-7, with D perhaps matching TRBD2 (7 bases). The CDR3 loop spans 20 amino acids. With 0 bases removed from V and 4 bases from J, the gap between germline ends came to 28 bases. Looked up from germline, CDR1 is LGHNA and CDR2 is YSLEER.

The chain couples TRBV18 to TRBJ2-7, with 7 bases identical to TRBD1. The junction had 8 bases not matched to a gene; V was cut back by 3 bases and J by 0 bases. CDR1 and CDR2 from the germline V gene are KGHSH and LQKENI. The CDR3 loop spans 16 amino acids. CDR3 in DNA: TGTGCCAGCTCACCCCCGGGACAGCTTAGCTCCTACGAGCAGTACTTC. Translated, it gives CASSPPGQLSSYEQYF.

This clone showed up just once. This sequence joins TRBV5-4 and TRBJ1-2; D is possibly TRBD1 (6 bases). V gave up 4 bases and J gave up 0 bases, with 16 bases separating them. From germline, CDR1 is SGHNT and CDR2 YYREEE (reference sequence). CDR3 length equals 16 residues. CDR3 residues: CASSPGGEGANYGYTF. The CDR3 nucleotides read TGTGCCAGCAGCCCGGGGGGGGAGGGGGCTAACTATGGCTACACCTTC.

This sequence joins TRBV10-2 and TRBJ2-7, with D possibly TRBD1 on 5 matching bases. CDR1 and CDR2 from the germline V gene are WSHSY and SAAADI. The CDR3 extends over 15 amino acids. V gave up 6 bases and J gave up 4 bases, with 19 bases separating them. The CDR3 bases are TGCGCCAGCAGCCTCCCCGAGACAGAACCTTACGAGCAGTACTTC. Translated, it gives CASSLPETEPYEQYF.

The V call is TRBV4-3, the J call TRBJ2-7; D is perhaps TRBD2 (6 bases). Trimming removed 3 bases from V and 6 bases from J, with 15 bases in between. CDR1 and CDR2 (germline): LGHNA, YSLEER. This CDR3 is built from 14 residues. Here the CDR3 reads CASSQLRGISEQYF. The CDR3 DNA follows: TGCGCCAGCAGCCAGTTGCGGGGAATAAGCGAGCAGTACTTC.

This chain links TRBV4-3 with TRBJ1-6; D is ambiguous. Looked up from germline, CDR1 is LGHNA and CDR2 is YSLEER. V lost 4 bases and J 4 bases, leaving 14 bases between the germline ends. CDR3 length: 16 amino acids. CDR3 sequence: CASSPRPEGYNSPLHF. As DNA, the CDR3 is TGCGCCAGCAGCCCTCGACCGGAGGGATATAATTCACCCCTCCACTTT.

The chain joins TRBV7-6 to TRBJ2-2; D is unresolved. V dropped 1 base and J dropped 1 base, with 4 bases sitting between them. Germline V gene data show CDR1 as SGHVS and CDR2 as FNYEAQ. CDR3 size: 14 residues. The CDR3 sequence is CASSLGGNTGELFF. As DNA, the CDR3 is TGTGCCAGCAGCTTAGGAGGGAACACCGGGGAGCTGTTTTTT.

This clone was counted only a few times. The CDR3 DNA is TGTGCCAGCAGTGAGACGGCGGGAGCCTACGAGCAGTACTTC. Amino acid sequence: CASSETAGAYEQYF. V is TRBV2 and J is TRBJ2-7; 7 positions match TRBD2. CDR3 length: 14 amino acids. V lost 3 bases to trimming and J lost 2 bases; unmatched junction nucleotides: 4. Germline V gives CDR1 SNHLY, CDR2 FYNNEI.

The genes are TRBV7-6 and TRBJ2-1, with D unresolved. Trimming removed 1 base from V and 4 bases from J, with 14 bases in between. The V gene's germline CDR1 is SGHVS and CDR2 FNYEAQ. The CDR3 is 16 amino acids. For the CDR3, the DNA is TGTGCCAGCAGCTTAGTCGGCGGAAAGTCTTACAATGAGCAGTTCTTC. Amino acids: CASSLVGGKSYNEQFF.

The V call is TRBV19, the J call TRBJ1-5; 10 nucleotides match TRBD1. Germline V gives CDR1 LNHDA, CDR2 SQIVND (reference sequence). The CDR3 covers 16 residues. V lost 4 bases and J lost 6; bases outside the gene matches: 9. CDR3 in amino acids: CASSTSRDRGGQPQHF. CDR3 nucleotide sequence: TGTGCCAGTAGTACGTCCCGGGACAGGGGAGGTCAGCCCCAGCATTTT.